Shown below are 11 T cell receptor beta chains from a single sample sequenced in a study of human T cells and chemical hapten exposure. TCRdb re-analysed the RACE reads in MiXCR, keeping a single row per CDR3 protein. The repertoire holds some 120,000 distinct CDR3 sequences, with 12% as singletons. The time point: patch test 1, 2 weeks after DPC sensitization. As for treatment: therapeutic diphenylcyclopropenone sensitization with weekly scalp DPC. Sample: whole blood, taken in connection with sensitization to the hapten diphenylcyclopropenone (DPC). These receptor sequences come from a woman aged 45-59 years with alopecia areata. Some clones in this sample may be carry-over from other donors' samples.

This clonotype was detected only a few times. V gene TRBV4-3 combines with J gene TRBJ1-5, with D unresolved. Trimming stripped 2 bases from V and 1 base from J, with 9 bases between. CDR3 length equals 15 residues. Germline loops: CDR1 LGHNA, CDR2 YSLEER. DNA for the CDR3: TGCGCCAGCAGCCAACGCGCCGGCAGCAATCAGCCCCAGCATTTT. Its translation is CASSQRAGSNQPQHF.

This clonotype was seen more than once but under ten times. The chain carries TRBV7-8 and TRBJ2-3; tentatively, D is TRBD1 or TRBD2 (5 bases each). Trimming stripped 2 bases from V and 15 bases from J, with 12 bases between. The CDR3 has 11 amino acids. The germline V gene encodes CDR1 SGHVS and CDR2 FQNEAQ. CDR3 loop: CASSLSGPCYF. The DNA of the CDR3 is TGTGCCAGCAGCTTATCGGGACCCTGCTATTTT. Supplemented by reference TRBV7-8 and TRBJ2-3, the full variable domain reads GAGVSQSPRYKVAKRGQDVALRCDPISGHVSLFWYQQALGQGPEFLTYFQNEAQLDKSGLPSDRFFAERPEGSVSTLKIQRTQQEDSAVYLCASSLSGPCYFGPGTRLTVL.

The CDR3 sequence is CASSQDLWGGIPEQYF. The CDR3, as DNA: TGCGCCAGCAGCCAAGATCTATGGGGGGGAATCCCCGAGCAGTACTTC. The chain carries TRBV4-3 and TRBJ2-7; 7 bases line up with TRBD2. CDR3 length equals 16 residues. Germline CDR1 and CDR2: LGHNA and YSLEER. J gave up 6 bases and V 0 bases, and 11 bases lay outside the gene matches.

This chain joins TRBV5-1 and TRBJ1-5, with 7 positions matching TRBD1. The V gene's germline CDR1 is SGHRS and CDR2 YFSETQ. V was clipped by 0 bases and J by 5 bases; unmatched bases: 5. The CDR3 length is 15 residues. This CDR3 reads CASSLGQGQDQPQHF. The CDR3 DNA reads TGCGCCAGCAGCTTGGGACAGGGTCAGGATCAGCCCCAGCATTTT. Full variable domain (missing parts from reference TRBV5-1 and TRBJ1-5): KAGVTQTPRYLIKTRGQQVTLSCSPISGHRSVSWYQQTPGQGLQFLFEYFSETQRNKGNFPGRFSGRQFSNSRSEMNVSTLELGDSALYLCASSLGQGQDQPQHFGDGTRLSIL.

This clonotype was counted only a few times. The genes are TRBV2 and TRBJ1-1; a possible D gene is TRBD1 (5 bases). CDR3 length: 13 residues. From germline, CDR1 is SNHLY and CDR2 FYNNEI. V was clipped by 6 bases and J by 3 bases, with 11 bases between them. CDR3 in DNA: TGTGCCAGCAGGTGGCAGGGAGACACTGAAGCTTTCTTT. Residues: CASRWQGDTEAFF. The variable domain in full, completed from reference TRBV2 and TRBJ1-1, reads EPEVTQTPSHQVTQMGQEVILRCVPISNHLYFYWYRQILGQKVEFLVSFYNNEISEKSEIFDDQFSVERPDGSNFTLKIRSTKLEDSAMYFCASRWQGDTEAFFGQGTRLTVV.

In this sample, this clonotype turned up many times. The V and J genes are TRBV4-3 and TRBJ1-5; D unresolved. The germline CDR1 and CDR2 sequences are LGHNA and YSLEER. V was cut by 1 base and J by 3 bases, with 16 bases left in between. The CDR3 runs to 17 residues. The CDR3 here is CASSQGLKVSINQPQHF. CDR3 in DNA: TGCGCCAGCAGCCAAGGGCTGAAAGTTTCCATCAATCAGCCCCAGCATTTT.

The rearrangement joins TRBV18 to TRBJ1-1, with 10 bases that match TRBD1. The V gene's germline CDR1 is KGHSH and CDR2 LQKENI. Trimming cost V 3 bases and J 6 bases; bases outside gene matches: 4. The CDR3 totals 14 residues. In DNA form, the CDR3 reads TGTGCCAGCTCACCTGGACAGGGGGTAGCTGAAGCTTTCTTT. This sequence encodes CASSPGQGVAEAFF.

This clonotype has only one observation. This rearrangement joins TRBV27 to TRBJ1-1; D is unresolved. Trimming took 4 bases from V and 0 from J, leaving 9 bases between them. The CDR3 spans 14 residues. CDR1 and CDR2 from the germline V gene are MNHEY and SMNVEV (reference sequence). The CDR3 DNA sequence: TGTGCCAGCAGTTCCGGTTTGCTGAACACTGAAGCTTTCTTT. Translated: CASSSGLLNTEAFF.

This clonotype was counted only a few times. The V and J genes are TRBV15 and TRBJ1-5, with D maybe TRBD1 (5 bases). With 3 bases removed from V and 0 bases from J, the gap between germline ends came to 9 bases. The CDR3 length is 15 residues. Germline V gives CDR1 LNHNV, CDR2 YYDKDF (reference sequence). The CDR3 DNA is TGTGCCACCAGCAGTCTTGGGGGTAGCAATCAGCCCCAGCATTTT. Protein product: CATSSLGGSNQPQHF.

A note on this clonotype: A read error may explain this, as a much larger clone is one base away. The conserved phenylalanine or tryptophan is not found at the CDR3 terminus, so this likely reflects a read error. The chain couples TRBV7-9 to TRBJ1-5; D gene ambiguous. Trimming took 5 bases from V and 5 from J, leaving 10 bases between them. The CDR3 runs to 13 residues. Germline V gene lookup returns CDR1 SEHNR and CDR2 FQNEAQ (reference sequence). The CDR3 coding sequence is TGTGCCAGCAGCCCCGGACGGGATCAGCCCCAGCATTTA. It encodes CASSPGRDQPQHL.

The chain links TRBV19 to TRBJ2-3, with D hard to call. Deletions cut 7 bases from V and 2 bases from J, with 16 bases between. The germline V gene has CDR1 LNHDA and CDR2 SQIVND (reference sequence). The CDR3 is 15 residues long. The CDR3 nucleotides read TGTGCCAGTACCTCTCGGTTGTGGGACACAGATACGCAGTATTTT. It encodes CASTSRLWDTDTQYF. The full variable domain, its missing parts supplied by reference TRBV19 and TRBJ2-3, is DGGITQSPKYLFRKEGQNVTLSCEQNLNHDAMYWYRQDPGQGLRLIYYSQIVNDFQKGDIAEGYSVSREKKESFPLTVTSAQKNPTAFYLCASTSRLWDTDTQYFGPGTRLTVL.